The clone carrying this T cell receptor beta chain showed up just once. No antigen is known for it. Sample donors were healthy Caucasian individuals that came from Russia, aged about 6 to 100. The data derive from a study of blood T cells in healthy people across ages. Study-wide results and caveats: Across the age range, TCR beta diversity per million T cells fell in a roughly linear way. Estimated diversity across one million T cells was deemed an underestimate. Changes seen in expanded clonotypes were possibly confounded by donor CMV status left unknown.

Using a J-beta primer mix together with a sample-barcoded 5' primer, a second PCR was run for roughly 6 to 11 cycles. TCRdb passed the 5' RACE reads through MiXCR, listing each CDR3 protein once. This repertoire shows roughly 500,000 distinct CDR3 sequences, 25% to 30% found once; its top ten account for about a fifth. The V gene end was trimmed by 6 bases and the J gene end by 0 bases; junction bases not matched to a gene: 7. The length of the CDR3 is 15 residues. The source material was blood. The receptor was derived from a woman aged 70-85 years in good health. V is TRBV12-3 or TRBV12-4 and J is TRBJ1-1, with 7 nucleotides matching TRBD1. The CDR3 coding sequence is TGTGCCAGCAGACGGGACAGCCCGATGAACACTGAAGCTTTCTTT. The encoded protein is CASRRDSPMNTEAFF.